The 20 T cell receptor beta chains presented below share a single source sample, sequenced in a study of T cell responses to AZD1222 COVID-19 vaccine. The data were produced by immunoSEQ multiplex PCR, yet TCRdb's version contains in-frame clones alone and is incomplete. This sample has over 85,000 clones; around 85% occur once, and the top ten carry around 14%. Sequencing was performed on peripheral blood, taken 28 days after the second AZD1222 dose. These receptors were obtained from an adult who received the AZD1222 COVID-19 vaccine.

The chain carries TRBV25-1 and TRBJ2-6; D perhaps matches TRBD2 (5 bases). CDR1 is MGHDK, CDR2 SYGVNS, per germline. V lost 4 bases and J lost 4, with 11 bases in between. The CDR3 is 15 residues long. CDR3 residues: CASSGRFTGANVLTF. CDR3 DNA: TGTGCCAGCAGTGGGAGGTTCACCGGGGCCAACGTCCTGACTTTC.

The rearrangement links TRBV6-5 to TRBJ1-4; D not resolved. V dropped 11 bases and J dropped 0 bases, with 10 bases sitting between them. The CDR3 runs to 13 residues. Germline V lookup: CDR1 MNHEY, CDR2 SVGAGI. The CDR3 loop is CAGRSTTNEKLFF. CDR3 coding DNA: TGTGCCGGACGTAGTACAACTAATGAAAAACTGTTTTTT.

This clone appeared a few times. The genes are TRBV27 and TRBJ1-1; 9 bases fit TRBD1. Germline values: CDR1 MNHEY, CDR2 SMNVEV (reference sequence). V gave up 6 bases and J gave up 0 bases; unmatched junction bases: 8. This CDR3 is built from 16 residues. CDR3 protein: CASRTGQGLMNTEAFF. The CDR3 nucleotides read TGTGCCAGCAGGACGGGACAGGGTCTGATGAACACTGAAGCTTTCTTT.

The chain links TRBV5-1 to TRBJ2-6; 8 nucleotides line up with TRBD1. This CDR3 is built from 16 residues. V shed 7 bases and J 0 bases; nucleotides not matched to a gene: 6. CDR1 is SGHRS, CDR2 YFSETQ, per germline. The DNA of the CDR3 is TGCGCCAGCGGGGACAGGTGGAGCTCTGGGGCCAACGTCCTGACTTTC. Translation gives CASGDRWSSGANVLTF.

This chain connects TRBV7-9 to TRBJ2-7; weak D call: TRBD1 (5 bases). CDR1 and CDR2 (germline): SEHNR, FQNEAQ (reference sequence). V lost 5 bases to trimming and J lost 2 bases, with 13 bases between them. This CDR3 has 14 residues. CDR3 amino acids: CASSPGPPPYEQYF. The CDR3 coding sequence is TGTGCCAGCAGCCCAGGGCCGCCCCCCTACGAGCAGTACTTC.

CDR3 DNA: TGTGCCAGCAGTTTGGCAAGCGGGAGGGCCCCTGTAGGGGAGCTGTTTTTT. This codes for CASSLASGRAPVGELFF. J is TRBJ2-2 and V is TRBV27; 10 positions match TRBD2. V lost 3 bases and J lost 8; bases outside the gene matches: 12. Germline CDR1 and CDR2: MNHEY and SMNVEV (reference sequence). The CDR3 has 17 amino acids.

The J gene is TRBJ2-3, the V gene TRBV3-1 (or the pseudogene TRBV3-2), with 10 bases fitting TRBD1. The trim removed 0 bases at V and 5 bases at J, leaving 14 bases unmatched. Germline CDR1 and CDR2: LGHDT and YNNKEL (reference sequence). The CDR3 spans 19 residues. CDR3 residues: CASSQDPPRQGAVQDTQYF. CDR3 bases: TGTGCCAGCAGCCAAGACCCTCCACGACAGGGGGCGGTTCAAGATACGCAGTATTTT.

The rearrangement uses TRBV5-1 and TRBJ2-7, with a weak D call TRBD1 (6 bases). The CDR3 extends over 17 amino acids. Trimming shortened V by 0 bases and J by 0 bases, and 16 bases separated the two germline ends. Germline values: CDR1 SGHRS, CDR2 YFSETQ. The CDR3 loop reads CASSLVPTGQSSYEQYF. CDR3 bases: TGCGCCAGCAGCTTGGTGCCGACAGGCCAAAGCTCCTACGAGCAGTACTTC.

The chain has TRBV18 and TRBJ1-1, with D hard to call. V lost 1 base and J lost 6, with 6 bases in between. Germline loops: CDR1 KGHSH, CDR2 LQKENI. CDR3 length equals 12 residues. The CDR3 DNA sequence: TGTGCCAGCTCACCACGAGGGTCTGAAGCTTTCTTT. Its protein product is CASSPRGSEAFF.

V usage is TRBV15 and J usage is TRBJ2-7; no definite D call. V gave up 2 bases and J gave up 3 bases, with 14 bases separating them. Germline CDR1 and CDR2: LNHNV and YYDKDF (reference sequence). CDR3 length: 15 residues. The CDR3 DNA follows: TGTGCCACCAGCAGACAAAGGGCCAGTTTCTACGAGCAGTACTTC. Translated: CATSRQRASFYEQYF.

The gene calls are TRBV28 and TRBJ2-4; D perhaps matches TRBD1 (5 bases). Trimming removed 0 bases from V and 0 bases from J, with 9 bases in between. The CDR3 covers 16 residues. The V gene's germline CDR1 is MDHEN and CDR2 SYDVKM. CDR3 sequence: CASSLWQGEAKNIQYF. As DNA, the CDR3 is TGTGCCAGCAGTTTATGGCAGGGTGAAGCCAAAAACATTCAGTACTTC.

The chain employs TRBV11-2 and TRBJ2-1; 9 bases are a match to TRBD2. The CDR3 spans 15 residues. Germline V lookup: CDR1 SGHAT, CDR2 FQNNGV. V shed 3 bases and J 7 bases; nucleotides not matched to a gene: 7. The CDR3 nucleotides read TGTGCCAGCAGCTTCATTAGCGGGAGACCGAATGAGCAGTTCTTC. Protein sequence: CASSFISGRPNEQFF.

This chain links TRBV6-2 or TRBV6-3 with TRBJ2-5; a weak D match, TRBD2 (6 bases). Per the germline V gene, CDR1 is MNHEY and CDR2 is SVGEGT. The length of the CDR3 is 17 residues. The V end was cut by 5 bases, the J end by 5 bases, with 24 bases between. In DNA, the CDR3 is TGTGCCAGCAGTCCGCCCAACCCGGGACTCAGAACGGAGACCCAGTACTTC. This gives the protein CASSPPNPGLRTETQYF.

The rearrangement joins TRBV5-5 to TRBJ2-3, with 9 bases that match TRBD2. CDR3 size: 16 residues. CDR1 and CDR2 from the germline V gene are SGHKS and YYEKEE (reference sequence). Trimming at V came to 5 bases and at J to 3 bases, leaving 10 bases not matched to a gene. CDR3 sequence reads: CASSPGTSRSTDTQYF. DNA for the CDR3: TGTGCCAGCAGTCCCGGGACTAGCCGGAGTACAGATACGCAGTATTTT.

This clone appeared once. The chain recombines TRBV7-7 with TRBJ2-2; a possible D gene is TRBD2 (6 bases). V was shortened by 5 bases and J by 0 bases, with 7 bases between the two germline ends. The CDR3 totals 14 residues. Germline CDR1 SSHAT, CDR2 FNYEAQ (reference sequence). CDR3 residues: CASSASANTGELFF. CDR3 coding DNA: TGTGCCAGCAGCGCTAGCGCGAACACCGGGGAGCTGTTTTTT.

This rearrangement joins TRBV10-1 to TRBJ1-1; 10 bases fit TRBD1. Trimming took 3 bases from V and 11 from J; bases not matched to a gene: 6. This CDR3 spans 13 amino acids. Germline lookup yields CDR1 WNHNN and CDR2 SYGVQD (reference sequence). The CDR3 sequence is CASSDGTGVGAFF. The DNA of the CDR3 is TGCGCCAGCAGTGACGGGACAGGGGTTGGTGCTTTCTTT.

The rearrangement uses TRBV7-9 and TRBJ2-7; D is unresolved. The CDR3 runs 15 residues. V dropped 1 base and J dropped 3 bases, with 13 bases sitting between them. The germline V gene encodes CDR1 SEHNR and CDR2 FQNEAQ (reference sequence). CDR3 loop: CASSLVVGPRYEQYF. The CDR3 nucleotides are TGTGCCAGCAGCTTAGTGGTCGGACCCCGCTACGAGCAGTACTTC.

This clone was seen more than once but under ten times. V gene TRBV6-2 or TRBV6-3 combines with J gene TRBJ2-3; TRBD2 matches at 11 bases. CDR1 is MNHEY and CDR2 is SVGEGT in the germline V gene. CDR3 length equals 17 residues. Germline trimming cut 4 bases from V and 5 bases from J; bases unmatched to any gene: 11. The CDR3 sequence is CASSFLAGGPREDTQYF. The CDR3 DNA is TGTGCCAGCAGTTTCTTAGCGGGAGGGCCGCGGGAAGATACGCAGTATTTT.

The chain is built from TRBV7-9 and TRBJ2-7; no definite D call. Per germline, CDR1 SEHNR and CDR2 FQNEAQ (reference sequence). The CDR3 is 14 amino acids. The V and J ends lost 1 base and 3 bases respectively, with 10 bases between them. For the CDR3, the DNA is TGTGCCAGCAGCTTAGGGTACAGAGACTACGAGCAGTACTTC. This gives the protein CASSLGYRDYEQYF.

The chain recombines TRBV5-1 with TRBJ2-1; TRBD2 aligns across 8 bases. V trimming: 3 bases; J trimming: 9 bases; junction bases outside the gene matches: 14. CDR1 and CDR2 (germline): SGHRS, YFSETQ. The CDR3 has 16 amino acids. The chain's CDR3 is CASSSPGTRTEVEQFF. CDR3 nucleotide sequence: TGCGCCAGCAGCTCTCCCGGGACTAGGACTGAGGTTGAGCAGTTCTTC. Combining the CDR3 with reference TRBV5-1 and TRBJ2-1 gives the whole variable domain KAGVTQTPRYLIKTRGQQVTLSCSPISGHRSVSWYQQTPGQGLQFLFEYFSETQRNKGNFPGRFSGRQFSNSRSEMNVSTLELGDSALYLCASSSPGTRTEVEQFFGPGTRLTVL.